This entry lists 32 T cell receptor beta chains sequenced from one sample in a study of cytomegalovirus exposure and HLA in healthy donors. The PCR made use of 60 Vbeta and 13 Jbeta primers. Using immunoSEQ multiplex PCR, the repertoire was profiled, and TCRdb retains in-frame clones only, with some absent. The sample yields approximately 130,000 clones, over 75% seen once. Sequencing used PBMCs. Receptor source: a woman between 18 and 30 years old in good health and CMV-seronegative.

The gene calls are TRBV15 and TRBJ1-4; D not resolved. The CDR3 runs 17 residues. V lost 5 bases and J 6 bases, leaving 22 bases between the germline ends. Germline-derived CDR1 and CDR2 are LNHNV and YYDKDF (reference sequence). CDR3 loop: CATSSSPLRVQDEKLFF. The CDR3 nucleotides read TGTGCCACCAGCTCCTCCCCACTCCGGGTTCAAGATGAAAAACTGTTTTTT.

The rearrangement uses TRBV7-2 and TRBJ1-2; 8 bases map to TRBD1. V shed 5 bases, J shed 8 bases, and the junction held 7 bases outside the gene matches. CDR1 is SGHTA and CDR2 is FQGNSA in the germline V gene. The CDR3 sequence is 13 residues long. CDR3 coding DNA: TGTGCCAGCAGCCGGCAGGGGGCGGTAGGCTACACCTTC. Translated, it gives CASSRQGAVGYTF.

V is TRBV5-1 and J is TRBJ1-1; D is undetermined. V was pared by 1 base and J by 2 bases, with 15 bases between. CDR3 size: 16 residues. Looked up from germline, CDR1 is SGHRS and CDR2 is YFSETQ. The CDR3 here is CASSLLSQTPNTEAFF. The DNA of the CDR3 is TGCGCCAGCAGCTTGCTCTCACAGACCCCAAACACTGAAGCTTTCTTT.

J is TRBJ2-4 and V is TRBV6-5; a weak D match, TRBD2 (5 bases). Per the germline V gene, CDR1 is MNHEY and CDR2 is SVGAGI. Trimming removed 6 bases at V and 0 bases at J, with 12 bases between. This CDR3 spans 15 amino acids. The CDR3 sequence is CASSTDGLAKNIQYF. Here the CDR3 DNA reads TGTGCCAGCAGCACCGACGGACTAGCCAAAAACATTCAGTACTTC.

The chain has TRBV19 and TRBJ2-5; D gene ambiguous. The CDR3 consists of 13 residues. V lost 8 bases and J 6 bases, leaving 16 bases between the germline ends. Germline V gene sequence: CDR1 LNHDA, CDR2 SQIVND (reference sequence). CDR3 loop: CASSPSARKTQYF. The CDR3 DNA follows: TGTGCCAGTTCCCCCAGCGCGCGGAAGACCCAGTACTTC.

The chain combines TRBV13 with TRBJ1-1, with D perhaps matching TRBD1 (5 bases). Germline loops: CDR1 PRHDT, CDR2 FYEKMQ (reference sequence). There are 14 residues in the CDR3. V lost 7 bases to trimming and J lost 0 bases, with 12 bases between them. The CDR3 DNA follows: TGTGCCAGCAAGTGGGGCAGTCTGAACACTGAAGCTTTCTTT. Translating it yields CASKWGSLNTEAFF. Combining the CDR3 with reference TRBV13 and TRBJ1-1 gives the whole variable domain AAGVIQSPRHLIKEKRETATLKCYPIPRHDTVYWYQQGPGQDPQFLISFYEKMQSDKGSIPDRFSAQQFSDYHSELNMSSLELGDSALYFCASKWGSLNTEAFFGQGTRLTVV.

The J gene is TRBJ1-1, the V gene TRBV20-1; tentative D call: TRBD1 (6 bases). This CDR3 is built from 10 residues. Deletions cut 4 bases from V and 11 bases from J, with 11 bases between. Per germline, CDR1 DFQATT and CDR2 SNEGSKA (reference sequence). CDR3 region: CSANGGGAFF. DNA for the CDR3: TGCAGTGCTAACGGCGGGGGCGCTTTCTTT.

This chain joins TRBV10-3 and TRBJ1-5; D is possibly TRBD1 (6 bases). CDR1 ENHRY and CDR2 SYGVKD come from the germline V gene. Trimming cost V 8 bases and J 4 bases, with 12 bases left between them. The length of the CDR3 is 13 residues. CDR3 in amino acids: CAIHGTPNQPQHF. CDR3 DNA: TGTGCCATCCACGGGACACCTAATCAGCCCCAGCATTTT.

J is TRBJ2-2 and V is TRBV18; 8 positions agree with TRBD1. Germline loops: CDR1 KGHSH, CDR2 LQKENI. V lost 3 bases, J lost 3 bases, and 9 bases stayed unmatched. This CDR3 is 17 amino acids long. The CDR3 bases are TGTGCCAGCTCACCTTGGACAGGGAAGGGGGACACCGGGGAGCTGTTTTTT. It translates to CASSPWTGKGDTGELFF.

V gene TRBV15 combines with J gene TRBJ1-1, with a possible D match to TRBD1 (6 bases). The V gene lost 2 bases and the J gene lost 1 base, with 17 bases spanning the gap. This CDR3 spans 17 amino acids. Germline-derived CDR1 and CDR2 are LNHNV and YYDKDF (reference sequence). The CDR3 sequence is CATSRQGTLGRNTEAFF. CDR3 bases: TGTGCCACCAGCAGACAGGGGACCCTTGGACGGAACACTGAAGCTTTCTTT.

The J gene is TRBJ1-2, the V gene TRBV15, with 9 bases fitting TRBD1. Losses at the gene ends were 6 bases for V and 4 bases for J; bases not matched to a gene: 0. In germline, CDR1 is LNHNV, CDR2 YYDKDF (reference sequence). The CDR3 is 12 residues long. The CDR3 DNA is TGTGCCACCAGGACAGGGGGCTATGGCTACACCTTC. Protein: CATRTGGYGYTF.

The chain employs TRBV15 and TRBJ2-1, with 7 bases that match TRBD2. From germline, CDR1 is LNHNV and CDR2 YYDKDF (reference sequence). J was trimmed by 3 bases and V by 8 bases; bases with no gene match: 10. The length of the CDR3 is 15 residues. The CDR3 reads CATSRVGDYYNEQFF. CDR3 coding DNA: TGTGCCACCTCCAGGGTGGGGGACTACTACAATGAGCAGTTCTTC.

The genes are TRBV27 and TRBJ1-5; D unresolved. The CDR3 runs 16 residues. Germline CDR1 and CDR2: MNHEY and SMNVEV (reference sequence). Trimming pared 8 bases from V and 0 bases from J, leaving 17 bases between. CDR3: CASFQTGEYSNQPQHF. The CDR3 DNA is TGTGCCAGCTTCCAGACTGGCGAATATAGCAATCAGCCCCAGCATTTT.

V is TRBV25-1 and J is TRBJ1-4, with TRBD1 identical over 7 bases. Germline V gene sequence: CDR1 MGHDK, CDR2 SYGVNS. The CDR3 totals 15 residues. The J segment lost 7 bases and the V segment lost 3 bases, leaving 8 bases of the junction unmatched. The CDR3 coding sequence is TGTGCCAGCAGTGACACAGGGGAGAGGGGTGAAAAACTGTTTTTT. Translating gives CASSDTGERGEKLFF.

The CDR3 spells CASSPSHTDTQYF. In nucleotides, the CDR3 is TGTGCCAGCAGTCCGAGTCACACAGATACGCAGTATTTT. This sequence joins TRBV6-5 and TRBJ2-3; D is uncertain. V lost 5 bases to trimming and J lost 2 bases, with 8 bases between them. Germline V gene lookup returns CDR1 MNHEY and CDR2 SVGAGI. The length of the CDR3 is 13 residues.

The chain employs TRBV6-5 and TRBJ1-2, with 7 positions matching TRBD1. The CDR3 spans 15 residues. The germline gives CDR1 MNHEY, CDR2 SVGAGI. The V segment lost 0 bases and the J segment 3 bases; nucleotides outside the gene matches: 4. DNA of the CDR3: TGTGCCAGCAGTTACTCAAGACAGGGCCACTATGGCTACACCTTC. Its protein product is CASSYSRQGHYGYTF.

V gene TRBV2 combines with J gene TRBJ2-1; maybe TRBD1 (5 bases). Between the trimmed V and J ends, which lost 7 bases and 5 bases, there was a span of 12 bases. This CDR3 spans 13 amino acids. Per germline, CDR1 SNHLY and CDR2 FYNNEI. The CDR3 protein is CASTDIVNNEQFF. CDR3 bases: TGTGCCAGCACGGACATCGTTAACAATGAGCAGTTCTTC.

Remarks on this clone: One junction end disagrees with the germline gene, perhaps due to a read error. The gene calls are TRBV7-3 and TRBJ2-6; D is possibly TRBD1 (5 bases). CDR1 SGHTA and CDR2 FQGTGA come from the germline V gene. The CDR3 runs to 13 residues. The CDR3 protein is CASTNPGANGLTF. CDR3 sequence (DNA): TGTGCCAGCACGAACCCTGGGGCCAACGGCCTGACTTTC.

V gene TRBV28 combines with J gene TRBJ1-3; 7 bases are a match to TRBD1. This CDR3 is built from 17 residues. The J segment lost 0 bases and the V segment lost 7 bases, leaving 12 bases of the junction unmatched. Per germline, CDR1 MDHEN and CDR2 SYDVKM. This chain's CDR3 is CASIQYGRGFSGNTIYF. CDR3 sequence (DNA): TGTGCCAGCATTCAATACGGCAGGGGGTTCTCTGGAAACACCATATATTTT.

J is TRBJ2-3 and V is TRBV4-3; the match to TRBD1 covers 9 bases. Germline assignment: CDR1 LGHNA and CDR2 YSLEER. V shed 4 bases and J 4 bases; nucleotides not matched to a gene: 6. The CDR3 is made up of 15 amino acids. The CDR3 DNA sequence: TGCGCCAGCAGCCGCCGGGACAGGGTTGCAGATACGCAGTATTTT. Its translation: CASSRRDRVADTQYF.

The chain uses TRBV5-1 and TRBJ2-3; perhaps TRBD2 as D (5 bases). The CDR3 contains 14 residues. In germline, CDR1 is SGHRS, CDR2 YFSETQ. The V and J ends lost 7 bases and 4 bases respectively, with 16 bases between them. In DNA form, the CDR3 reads TGCGCCAGCGGGAATTCCGGACTTTCAGATACGCAGTATTTT. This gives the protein CASGNSGLSDTQYF. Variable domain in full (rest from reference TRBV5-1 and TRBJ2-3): KAGVTQTPRYLIKTRGQQVTLSCSPISGHRSVSWYQQTPGQGLQFLFEYFSETQRNKGNFPGRFSGRQFSNSRSEMNVSTLELGDSALYLCASGNSGLSDTQYFGPGTRLTVL.

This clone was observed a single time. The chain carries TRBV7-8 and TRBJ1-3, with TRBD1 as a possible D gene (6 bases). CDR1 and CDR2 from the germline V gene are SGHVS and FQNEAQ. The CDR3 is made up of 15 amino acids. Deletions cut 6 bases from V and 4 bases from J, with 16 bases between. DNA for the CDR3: TGTGCCAGCAGTCGTACAGGGTCATCAGGAAACACCATATATTTT. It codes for CASSRTGSSGNTIYF. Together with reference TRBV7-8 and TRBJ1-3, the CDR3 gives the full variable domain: GAGVSQSPRYKVAKRGQDVALRCDPISGHVSLFWYQQALGQGPEFLTYFQNEAQLDKSGLPSDRFFAERPEGSVSTLKIQRTQQEDSAVYLCASSRTGSSGNTIYFGEGSWLTVV.

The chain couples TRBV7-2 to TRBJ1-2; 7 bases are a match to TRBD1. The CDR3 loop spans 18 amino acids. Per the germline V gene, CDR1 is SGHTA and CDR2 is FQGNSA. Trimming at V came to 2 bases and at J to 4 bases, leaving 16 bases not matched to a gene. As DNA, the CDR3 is TGTGCCAGCAGCTTAATGGGAATCGGACAGGTGCGTCGCTATGGCTACACCTTC. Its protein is CASSLMGIGQVRRYGYTF.

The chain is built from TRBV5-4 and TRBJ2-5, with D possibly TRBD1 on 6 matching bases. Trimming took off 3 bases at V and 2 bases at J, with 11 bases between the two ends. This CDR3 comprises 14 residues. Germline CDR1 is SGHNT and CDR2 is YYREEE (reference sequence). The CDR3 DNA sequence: TGTGCCAGCAGCTCGGACAGTCTACAAGAGACCCAGTACTTC. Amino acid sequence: CASSSDSLQETQYF.

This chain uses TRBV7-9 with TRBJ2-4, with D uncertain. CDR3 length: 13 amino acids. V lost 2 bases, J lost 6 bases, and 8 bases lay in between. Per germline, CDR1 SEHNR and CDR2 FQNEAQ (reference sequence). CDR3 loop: CASSLRRSNIQYF. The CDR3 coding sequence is TGTGCCAGCAGCTTACGCAGGTCAAACATTCAGTACTTC.

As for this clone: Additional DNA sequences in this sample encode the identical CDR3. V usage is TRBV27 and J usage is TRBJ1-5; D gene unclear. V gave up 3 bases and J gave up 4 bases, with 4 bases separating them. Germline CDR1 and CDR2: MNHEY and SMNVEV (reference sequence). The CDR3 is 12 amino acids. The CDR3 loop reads CASSFQNQPQHF. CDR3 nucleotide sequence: TGTGCCAGCAGTTTCCAAAATCAGCCCCAGCATTTT.

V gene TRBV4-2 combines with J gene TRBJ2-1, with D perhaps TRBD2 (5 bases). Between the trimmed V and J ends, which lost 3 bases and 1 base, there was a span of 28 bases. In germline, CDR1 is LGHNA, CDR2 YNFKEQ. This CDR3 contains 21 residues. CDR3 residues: CASSHSLTRFGVAWSYNEQFF. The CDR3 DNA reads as TGTGCCAGCAGCCACTCCCTTACTAGGTTCGGGGTCGCGTGGTCCTACAATGAGCAGTTCTTC.

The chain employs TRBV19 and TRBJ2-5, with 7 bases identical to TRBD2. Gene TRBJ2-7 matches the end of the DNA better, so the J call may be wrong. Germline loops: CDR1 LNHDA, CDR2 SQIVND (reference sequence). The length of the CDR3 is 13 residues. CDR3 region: CASSLAISYEQYF. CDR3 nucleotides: TGTGCCAGTTCACTAGCGATCTCCTACGAGCAGTACTTC.

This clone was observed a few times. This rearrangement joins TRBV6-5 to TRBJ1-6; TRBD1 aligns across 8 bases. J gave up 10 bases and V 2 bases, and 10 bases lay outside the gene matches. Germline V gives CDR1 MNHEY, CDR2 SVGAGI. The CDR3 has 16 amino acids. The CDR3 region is CASSYEAGQERSPLHF. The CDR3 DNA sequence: TGTGCCAGCAGTTACGAAGCGGGACAGGAGCGATCACCCCTCCACTTT.

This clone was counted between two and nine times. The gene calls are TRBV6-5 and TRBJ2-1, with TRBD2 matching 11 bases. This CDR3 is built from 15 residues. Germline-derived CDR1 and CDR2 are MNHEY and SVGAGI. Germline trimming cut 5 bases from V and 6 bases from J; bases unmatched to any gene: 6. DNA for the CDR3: TGTGCCAGCAGTATCCTAGCGGGGGGCCCCAATGAGCAGTTCTTC. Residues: CASSILAGGPNEQFF.

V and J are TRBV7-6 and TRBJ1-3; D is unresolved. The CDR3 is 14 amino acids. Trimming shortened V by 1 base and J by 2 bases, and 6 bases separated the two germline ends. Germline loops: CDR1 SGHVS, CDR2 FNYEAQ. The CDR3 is CASSLGEAGNTIYF. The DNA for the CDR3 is TGTGCCAGCAGCTTAGGGGAGGCTGGAAACACCATATATTTT.

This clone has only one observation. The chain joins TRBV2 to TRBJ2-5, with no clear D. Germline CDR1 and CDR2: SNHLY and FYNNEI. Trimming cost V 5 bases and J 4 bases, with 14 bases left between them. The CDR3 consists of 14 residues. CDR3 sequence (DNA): TGTGCCAGCAGTACCTATCTAGACTCAGAGACCCAGTACTTC. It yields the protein CASSTYLDSETQYF. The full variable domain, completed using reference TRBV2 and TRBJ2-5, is EPEVTQTPSHQVTQMGQEVILRCVPISNHLYFYWYRQILGQKVEFLVSFYNNEISEKSEIFDDQFSVERPDGSNFTLKIRSTKLEDSAMYFCASSTYLDSETQYFGPGTRLLVL.